The sequence of this T cell receptor beta chain was determined in a study of CD8+ T cells in alopecia areata. Study outcomes and limitations: Scalp clonality and expanded CD8+ clones among the top 100 showed significant decreases with tofacitinib. Many expanded lesional clones persisted in scalp and blood during tofacitinib treatment.

As for this clone: What it recognizes is unknown.

The authors extracted RNA and reverse transcribed it into cDNA as the sequencing template. Profiled with immunoSEQ multiplex PCR; TCRdb holds only in-frame clones, not every one. The sample includes 95,000 to 100,000 clones, 60% to 75% seen only once; the top ten take around a sixth. Treatment indicated: oral pan-JAK inhibitor, 5-10 mg twice daily. In alopecia areata patients, both lesional scalp punch biopsies and peripheral blood were collected. This clonotype was sampled from a human donor with alopecia areata. The material sequenced was CD8+ T cells sorted from blood, taken at week 4, from a patient treated with tofacitinib.

The DNA for the CDR3 is TGTGCCAGCAGTTTATCGCCCACCTACCTAGCCAAAAACATTCAGTACTTC. Translation: CASSLSPTYLAKNIQYF. The chain has TRBV27 and TRBJ2-4; D is unclear. Germline values: CDR1 MNHEY, CDR2 SMNVEV (reference sequence). The V end lost 0 bases, the J end lost 0 bases, and 12 bases lay between the germline ends. The CDR3 runs 17 residues.